Presented here are 23 T cell receptor beta chains from one specimen sequenced in a study of tumor-infiltrating lymphocytes in primary liver carcinoma. Unsorted whole blood yielded blood RNA, and germline DNA was extracted as well. Priming with a constant-region primer yielded TCR beta cDNA from roughly 500 ng total RNA. Construction of TCR beta libraries relied on three successive nested multiplex PCR rounds employing slightly modified ARM-PCR. It was with TRBV1-TRBV30 forward primers and a C-beta reverse primer that the first two PCR rounds were run, at roughly 10 cycles each. MiXCR, run by TCRdb on the multiplex PCR reads, gives a single entry per CDR3 protein. The sample lists hundreds of thousands of distinct CDR3 sequences; roughly two thirds were seen once. Sequenced material: peripheral blood. These receptors were taken from a man aged 35 to 55 with primary liver carcinoma and hepatitis B virus infection.

The table lists this clonotype with a few counts. The J gene is TRBJ2-3, the V gene TRBV24-1; D is perhaps TRBD2 (5 bases). Germline CDR1 reads KGHDR; CDR2 reads SFDVKD. The V end was cut by 4 bases, the J end by 1 base, with 8 bases between. The CDR3 is 14 residues long. In DNA, the CDR3 is TGTGCCACCAGTGACCTTAGCGGCACAGATACGCAGTATTTT. It translates to CATSDLSGTDTQYF.

Regarding this clonotype: At one end the junction does not follow the germline gene, possibly because of a read error. The CDR3 DNA follows: TGTACCAGCAAGCTAGCGGGAGAGAATGAGCAGTTCTTC. Amino acids: CTSKLAGENEQFF. The chain recombines TRBV6-2 or TRBV6-3 with TRBJ2-1; 10 bases line up with TRBD2. Germline V gives CDR1 MNHEY, CDR2 SVGEGT. This CDR3 region has 13 residues.

This clonotype was seen only once. This CDR3 is missing its conserved last phenylalanine or tryptophan, likely due to a read error. The chain couples TRBV29-1 to TRBJ2-2; a possible D gene is TRBD2 (5 bases). The germline CDR1 and CDR2 sequences are SQVTM and ANQGSEA. The CDR3 length is 15 residues. In DNA form, the CDR3 reads TGCAGCGTTGAATTTTTCGAAAGGAACACCGGGGAACTGTTTCTT. This codes for CSVEFFERNTGELFL.

Concerning this clonotype itself: An end of the junction does not agree with germline; a read error may underlie this. The V call is TRBV14, the J call TRBJ2-5; 8 bases map to TRBD2. The CDR3 loop spans 19 amino acids. CDR1 and CDR2 (germline): SGHDN, FVKESK. This CDR3 reads CASSQGTSRAAGGEEIQYF. In DNA form, the CDR3 reads TGTGCCAGCAGCCAAGGGACTAGCCGGGCGGCTGGAGGGGAAGAGATCCAGTACTTC. The variable domain in full, completed from reference TRBV14 and TRBJ2-5, reads EAGVTQFPSHSVIEKGQTVTLRCDPISGHDNLYWYRRVMGKEIKFLLHFVKESKQDESGMPNNRFLAERTGGTYSTLKVQPAELEDSGVYFCASSQGTSRAAGGEEIQYFGPGTRLLVL.

The V gene is TRBV5-6, the J gene TRBJ1-6; no clear D. The CDR3 consists of 15 residues. Trimming took off 4 bases at V and 7 bases at J, with 15 bases between the two ends. Germline V gives CDR1 SGHDT, CDR2 YYEEEE. The CDR3 loop reads CASSPSTNSNSPLHF. CDR3 nucleotides: TGTGCCAGCAGCCCGTCGACCAATTCCAATTCACCCCTCCACTTT.

With regard to this clonotype: Given a much more abundant clone one base away, this may be a read error. This sequence joins TRBV6-1 and TRBJ2-1, with 7 bases aligning to TRBD1. Germline assignment: CDR1 MNHNS and CDR2 SASEGT. The CDR3 spans 15 residues. V lost 4 bases and J lost 3; bases outside the gene matches: 6. For the CDR3, the DNA is TGTGCCAGCAGTGCGGACAGGAGTGGCTACAATGAGCAGTTCTTC. The encoded protein is CASSADRSGYNEQFF.

Notes on this clonotype: The junction does not match germline at one end; this may be a read error. The rearrangement links TRBV6-1 to TRBJ1-2, with D possibly being TRBD1 (6 bases). This CDR3 spans 15 amino acids. CDR1 is MNHNS, CDR2 SASEGT, per germline. The CDR3 DNA follows: TGTGCTAGCAGTGAAGCGCGTCCAGGGGCCTATGGCTACACCTTC. Its protein is CASSEARPGAYGYTF.

Note on this clonotype: Germline and junction disagree at one end, which may indicate a read error. The chain joins TRBV6-2 or TRBV6-3 to TRBJ1-2; D possibly corresponds to TRBD1 (5 bases). The V gene's germline CDR1 is MNHEY and CDR2 SVGEGT. The CDR3 is 16 amino acids. CDR3 residues: CTSSYNWRGESYGYTF. CDR3 bases: TGTACCAGCAGTTATAATTGGAGAGGGGAGAGCTATGGCTACACCTTC.

Comments on this clonotype: Its ends do not fully match the called genes, so a read error is possible. The CDR3 coding sequence is TGTGCCAGCAGTGCAGACAGGAGGAACACTGAAGCTTCCTTT. Its protein product is CASSADRRNTEASF. This rearrangement joins TRBV6-1 to TRBJ1-1; maybe TRBD1 (6 bases). Germline V lookup: CDR1 MNHNS, CDR2 SASEGT. The CDR3 has 14 amino acids.

The chain uses TRBV12-3 or TRBV12-4 and TRBJ2-1; D is unresolved. The CDR3 sequence is 15 residues long. The germline V and J ends were trimmed by 4 bases and 4 bases, with 14 bases remaining between them. CDR3 region: CASSWKLSSYNEQFF. CDR3 bases: TGTGCCAGCAGTTGGAAGCTGAGCTCATACAATGAGCAGTTCTTC.

This clonotype was seen ten or more times. The chain uses TRBV6-6 and TRBJ1-2, with no clear D. The CDR3 covers 13 residues. V was clipped by 2 bases and J by 6 bases, with 10 bases between them. Per the germline V gene, CDR1 is MNHNY and CDR2 is SVGAGI (reference sequence). CDR3 protein: CASSYPGRDGYTF. CDR3 sequence (DNA): TGTGCCAGCAGTTACCCGGGGAGGGATGGCTACACCTTC.

The V gene is TRBV28, the J gene TRBJ1-5; 7 bases are a match to TRBD1. This CDR3 region has 12 residues. The V and J ends lost 10 bases and 4 bases, in that order; junction bases with no gene match: 4. Germline loops: CDR1 MDHEN, CDR2 SYDVKM. CDR3 residues: CATSQGNQPQHF. The CDR3 DNA follows: TGTGCCACCTCACAGGGGAATCAGCCCCAGCATTTT.

This chain connects TRBV30 to TRBJ2-3; 9 nucleotides match TRBD2. Trimming removed 4 bases from V and 0 bases from J; junction bases left unmatched: 5. This CDR3 contains 15 residues. Germline V gives CDR1 GTSNPN, CDR2 SVGIG (reference sequence). Here the CDR3 reads CAWTVLAGSTDTQYF. The CDR3 nucleotides are TGTGCCTGGACTGTACTAGCGGGCAGCACAGATACGCAGTATTTT.

At least ten counts were recorded for this clonotype. The chain combines TRBV11-2 with TRBJ2-3, with no clear D. Trimming left V 7 bases short and J 2 bases short, with 10 bases between. Germline assignment: CDR1 SGHAT and CDR2 FQNNGV. The CDR3 contains 13 residues. The CDR3 loop reads CASTSLPTDTQYF. DNA for the CDR3: TGTGCCAGCACCTCCCTACCCACAGATACGCAGTATTTT.

As regards this clonotype: This sequence may be a read error, since a much larger clone differs from it by one base. The chain is built from TRBV10-3 and TRBJ1-1, with no clear D. Germline V gene data show CDR1 as ENHRY and CDR2 as SYGVKD. The CDR3 length is 12 residues. V lost 5 bases and J lost 6, with 10 bases in between. CDR3 coding DNA: TGTGCCATCAGTCTACAAAACGCTGAAGCTTTCTTT. Translating gives CAISLQNAEAFF.

Comments on this clonotype: A much larger clone is a single base away; this may be a read error. The rearrangement joins TRBV4-1 to TRBJ2-1; TRBD2 aligns across 8 bases. Per germline, CDR1 MGHRA and CDR2 YSYEKL. This CDR3 has 18 residues. In nucleotides, the CDR3 is TGCGCCAGGAGCCTCAAATTCGTAGCGGGACGGGCCTCCGGTGAGCAGTTCTTC. Protein product: CARSLKFVAGRASGEQFF.

This chain links TRBV12-3 or TRBV12-4 with TRBJ1-2; possible D gene TRBD1, 6 bases. This CDR3 is built from 15 residues. V lost 10 bases to trimming and J lost 4 bases, with 22 bases between them. CDR3 DNA: TGTGCCAACAGATTTGACAGGAGGGGTTTCTATGGCTACACCTTC. Its protein is CANRFDRRGFYGYTF.

A word on this clonotype: A much larger clonotype is one base distant, so this may be a read error. The V and J genes are TRBV6-5 and TRBJ2-2; D is perhaps TRBD1 (5 bases). The V gene lost 10 bases and the J gene lost 1 base, with 13 bases spanning the gap. The V gene's germline CDR1 is MNHEY and CDR2 SVGAGI. The CDR3 contains 14 residues. The CDR3 loop is CANRLQLNTGELFF. CDR3 DNA: TGTGCCAACAGGCTACAGCTGAACACCGGGGAGCTGTTTTTT.

The chain couples TRBV6-5 to TRBJ2-5, with 10 bases identical to TRBD1. This CDR3 contains 15 residues. Germline-derived CDR1 and CDR2 are MNHEY and SVGAGI. With V trimmed by 11 bases and J by 5 bases, 14 bases remained unmatched. CDR3 DNA: TGTGCCCTCAGTTACTCAGGACAGGGGGGGGAGACCCAGTACTTC. Translating gives CALSYSGQGGETQYF.

For this clonotype: Because it lacks the conserved phenylalanine or tryptophan at the end, this CDR3 is likely a read error. V usage is TRBV25-1 and J usage is TRBJ2-1; TRBD1 aligns across 11 bases. Germline-derived CDR1 and CDR2 are MGHDK and SYGVNS. This CDR3 has 13 residues. V shed 7 bases and J 10 bases; nucleotides not matched to a gene: 6. The CDR3 DNA reads TGTGCCAGCACTGGGACAGGGGGGACCGAGCAGTTCCTC. Amino acid sequence: CASTGTGGTEQFL.

Ten or more counts support this clonotype. The rearrangement uses TRBV6-1 and TRBJ2-7; a possible D gene is TRBD1 (5 bases). Germline V gene sequence: CDR1 MNHNS, CDR2 SASEGT. V was pared by 1 base and J by 7 bases, with 11 bases between. The CDR3 runs to 13 residues. The CDR3 DNA sequence: TGTGCCAGCAGTGAAGGGACACCCAGGGAGCAGTACTTC. Translated: CASSEGTPREQYF.

The count of this clonotype is one. The junction and the germline gene differ at one end; a read error may be behind it. The J gene is TRBJ2-6, the V gene TRBV6-6; 7 nucleotides line up with TRBD1. In germline, CDR1 is MNHNY, CDR2 SVGAGI (reference sequence). The CDR3 is 19 amino acids. The CDR3 DNA reads TGTGACAGCAGTAAACACTCCGGGACAGCTAACTCTGGGGCCAACATCCTGACTTTC. Protein product: CDSSKHSGTANSGANILTF.

For this clonotype: A read error may account for a junction end that differs from germline. The V gene is TRBV11-2, the J gene TRBJ1-3; D not certain. CDR3 length: 13 amino acids. Germline V lookup: CDR1 SGHAT, CDR2 FQNNGV. The CDR3 DNA is TGTGCCAGCAGCTTTCTCCCGGGAAACACCATGTTTTTT. Translation gives CASSFLPGNTMFF.